This T cell receptor (beta chain) emerged from a study of shared clonotypes between healthy human individuals (dated by TCRdb to 2018 to 2020). As for the study more broadly: The cohort included three men and a couple of women between 18 and 49 years of age. For each donor, three plates each were used for CD4 naive and CD4 memory, two plates were used for CD8 naive, and one plate was used for CD8 memory. Per donor, leukapheresis produced somewhere between about 0.9 and 9.5 billion PBMCs. To increase sequencing depth and limit assay-specific biases, TCR repertoire library preparation and sequencing were carried out by different laboratories using diverse techniques. Blood TCR repertoires of five healthy adults were deeply sequenced to estimate repertoire size and the extent of clonotype sharing between individuals. Study-level results and caveats: Because the study included only a small number of donors, the genetic and exposure-history diversity represented was limited. Only blood was sampled, and tissue TCR repertoires likely differ from those in blood. Even with the large sequencing depth, rarefaction of the sorted-subset datasets indicated that sequencing was incomplete. Higher generation probabilities were observed for clonotypes shared by all four sorted-subset donors than for non-shared clonotypes. Sharing across a few donors was observed for about 5% of naive CD4, 3.5% of naive CD8, 2.3% of memory CD4, and approximately 0.41% of memory CD8 clonotypes. Estimated clonotype richness was generally larger for naive than for memory subsets. Based on pairwise subsampling, the degree of clonotype sharing among donors was expected to be affected by sequencing depth.

V loses 6 bases at its end and J loses 3 bases; junction bases beyond the gene matches: 5. The CDR3 starts with the cysteine, ends with the phenylalanine, and has 15 residues. The entry retains the CDR3 DNA only, 45 bases that are in frame from base 1. CDR1 and CDR2 were assigned from the germline V gene as LGHNT and FRNRAP. Healthy HIV-negative adults with no recently reported acute infections or vaccinations were included as donors. Only Caucasian adults living in Nashville, Tennessee, USA were represented among the donors. CD4+ T cells were enriched by magnetic negative selection, after which naive cells were positively selected on CD45RA and the negative fraction was taken as the memory subset. After blood collection by leukapheresis, PBMCs were isolated using Ficoll-Histopaque density gradient centrifugation and then cryopreserved in the vapor phase of liquid nitrogen. Analytical flow cytometry was used to check the purity and quantity of every magnetically sorted T cell population. Genomic DNA was isolated from each sorted fraction and quantified by UV absorbance on a Nanodrop 2000c.

To note about this clone: Its antigen target is currently unknown. Base qualities are not recorded, but no much larger clone differs from it by a single base.

Using the deep immunoSEQ assay, TCR CDR3 regions were amplified from genomic DNA by multiplex PCR. For each cell subset, the extracted genomic DNA was distributed evenly across all wells of several immunoSEQ 96-well plates, and each plate served as one replicate. Each replicate PCR for sorted subsets received roughly 0.2 ug genomic DNA, equal to tens of thousands of T cell genomes. The purified libraries were quantified using a Qubit 3.0 fluorometer, sized with a Bioanalyzer 2100, and then quantified again using the KAPA Library Quantification kit. Every immunoSEQ 96-well plate was sequenced on a dedicated single-read 150-cycle Illumina NextSeq 550 flow cell. As for the original processing: Because only junctional sequences without quality scores were contained in the immunoSEQ output, filtering matching that applied to full-length reads could not be performed. To assign V/J genes and CDR3, sequences were annotated against IMGT germline references using PyIR, a Python wrapper for IgBLAST v1.9. Reads were removed for weak V/J assignments (E-value above 1e-6), missing CDR3, stop codons, out-of-frame junctions, or ambiguous translated residues. V3J clonotypes were defined by identical inferred V gene, J gene, and CDR3 amino acid sequence. Percentage overlap between repertoires was calculated by dividing the number of shared unique clonotypes by the size of the smaller repertoire. Repertoire richness was assessed with RTK rarefaction, the Chao1 estimator, and Recon v2.1 estimates of unobserved clonotypes. Generation probabilities were computed with OLGA for all TCRbeta clonotypes obtained by the gDNA method from several donors. TCRdb limited this immuneACCESS table to in-frame rearrangements with V and J called. A share of clones is missing; checked studies link under half to unresolved V genes, and the rest is unexplained. V, J and clone size are those of that table, while D and trimming were read from the DNA. For this sample there are over a million clones; around 78% appear just once. In total, the top ten clones hold 0.52% of the sample.

This TCR was recovered from a young man in good health. Some clones in this sample may be carry-over from other donors' samples. The chain joins TRBV12-5 to TRBJ2-5; a stretch of 12 junction bases matches TRBD2. Sequencing was performed on memory CD4+ T cells from PBMCs. The cell subset or site label, read with the paper, signifies: CD45RA-negative fraction. The sequenced DNA: TGTGCTAGTGGACTCCGACTAGCGGGAGAAGAGACCCAGTACTTC. It specifies CASGLRLAGEETQYF.